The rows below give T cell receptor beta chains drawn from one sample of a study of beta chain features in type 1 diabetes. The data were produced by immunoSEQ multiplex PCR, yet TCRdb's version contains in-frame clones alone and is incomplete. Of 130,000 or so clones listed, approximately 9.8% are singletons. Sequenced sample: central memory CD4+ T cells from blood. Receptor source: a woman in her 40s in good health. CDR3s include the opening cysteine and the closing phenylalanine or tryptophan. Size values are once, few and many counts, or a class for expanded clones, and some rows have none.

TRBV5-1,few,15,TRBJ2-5,CASSPDGTLQETQYF
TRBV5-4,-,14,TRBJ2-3,CASAHRASTDTQYF
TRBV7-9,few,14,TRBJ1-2,CASSLEGTGYGYTF
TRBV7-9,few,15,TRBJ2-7,CASSLAGPRSDEQYF
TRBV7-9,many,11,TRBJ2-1,CASSFTSGGVF
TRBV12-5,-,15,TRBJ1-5,CASGLGASGSDSQHF
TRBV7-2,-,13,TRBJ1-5,CASSRGQNQPQHF
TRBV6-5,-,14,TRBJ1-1,CASSYGVVNTEAFF
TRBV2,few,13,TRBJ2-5,CASSFSGEETQYF
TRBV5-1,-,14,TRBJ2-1,CASSLGQRIDEQFF
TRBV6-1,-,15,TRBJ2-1,CASSETGAAYNEQFF
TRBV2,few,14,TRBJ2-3,CASSRLAGFDTQYF
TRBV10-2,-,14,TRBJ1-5,CASSGSGGYQPQHF
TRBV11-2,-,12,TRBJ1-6,CASSPPSAPLHF
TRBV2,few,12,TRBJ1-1,CARRTGGSEAFF
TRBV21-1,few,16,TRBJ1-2,CASSKNGPRTNYGYTF
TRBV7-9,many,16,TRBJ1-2,CASSANTGTGGIGYTF
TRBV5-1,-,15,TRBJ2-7,CASSLLQGSSYEQYF
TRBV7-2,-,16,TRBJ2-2,CASSLLASGVTGELFF
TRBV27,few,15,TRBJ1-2,CASSLRITGGFGYTF
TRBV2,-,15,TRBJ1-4,CASRKGQLFNEKLFF
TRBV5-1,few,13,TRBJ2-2,CASSPNLGQELFF
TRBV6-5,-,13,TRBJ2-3,CASSPPVQDTQYF
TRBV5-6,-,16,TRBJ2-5,CASSPRGGGLQETQYF
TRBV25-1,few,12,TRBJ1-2,CASARVTGGYTF
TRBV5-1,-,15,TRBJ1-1,CASSLASNQAYEAFF
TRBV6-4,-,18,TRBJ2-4,CASSDLQNARGNSNIQYF
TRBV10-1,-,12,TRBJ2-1,CASTDRAGEQFF
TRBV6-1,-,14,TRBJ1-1,CASPRMGPDTEAFF
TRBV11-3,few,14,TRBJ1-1,CASSLGTVNTEAFF
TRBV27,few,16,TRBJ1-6,CASSPWDRGYNSPLHF
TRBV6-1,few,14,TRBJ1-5,CASSENGWNQPQHF
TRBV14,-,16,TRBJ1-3,CASSQDLVSSGNTIYF
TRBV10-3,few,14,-,CATRTSGPAYEQYF
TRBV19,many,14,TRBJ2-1,CASIDRGLGNEQFF
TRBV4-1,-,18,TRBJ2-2,CASSHPLGQGAWTGELFF
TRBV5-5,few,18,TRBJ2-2,CASSLGVGGGRNTGELFF
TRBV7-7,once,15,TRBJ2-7,CASSLASGQHYEQYF